The clone carrying this TCR beta chain was recorded a few times. Its antigen is as yet unknown. The sample is drawn from a study of T cell responses to AZD1222 COVID-19 vaccine. General study points: The breadth and depth of Spike-specific TCRs increased once two AZD1222 doses had been given. Repertoires were obtained only post-peak T cell response.

Here immunoSEQ multiplex PCR was the method, and the copy in TCRdb shows in-frame clones only, minus some. The sample holds 180,000 or so clones; 85% to 90% are singletons and the top ten take 1.5% to 2%. V lost 6 bases and J lost 6; bases outside the gene matches: 5. The length of the CDR3 is 13 residues. Germline V gene lookup returns CDR1 MNHEY and CDR2 SVGEGT. The chain couples TRBV6-2 or TRBV6-3 to TRBJ2-1; 7 bases are shared with TRBD2. Sequenced material: peripheral blood, taken on day 0 of AZD1222 vaccination. The sequence was collected from an adult in good health. The chain's CDR3 is CASSLSGANEQFF. The CDR3 region has the DNA TGTGCCAGCAGCCTAAGCGGGGCCAATGAGCAGTTCTTC.